This is a list of T cell receptor beta chains from one sample in a study of cytomegalovirus exposure and HLA in healthy donors. Assay used: immunoSEQ multiplex PCR; TCRdb lists only in-frame clones, some missing. The sample includes some 100,000 clones, 70% to 85% of them seen just once. Sequencing input: PBMCs. All receptors come from a young woman in good health and CMV-seronegative. CDR3s include the opening cysteine and the closing phenylalanine or tryptophan.

cdr3_length	v_call	j_call	cdr3_aa
16	TRBV15	TRBJ2-3	CATSRDREGGTDTQYF
15	TRBV19	TRBJ2-7	CASSPNPGGGYEQYF
12	TRBV9	TRBJ2-5	CASSVDLETQYF
14	TRBV29-1	TRBJ2-2	CSVGNRGRTGELFF
13	TRBV14	TRBJ1-1	CASSLFRDTEAFF
14	TRBV18	TRBJ1-5	CASSPGQGDQPQHF
20	TRBV4-3	TRBJ2-6	CASSHRTGQMVLSGANVLTF
13	TRBV10-3	TRBJ1-1	CAIMEGANTEAFF
16	TRBV19	TRBJ2-7	CASSIRKPGQLYEQYF
15	TRBV4-3	TRBJ1-1	CASSPTGDGNTEAFF
13	TRBV5-5	TRBJ2-7	CASSLRPGYEQYF
12	TRBV28	TRBJ2-3	CASREATDTQYF
19	TRBV7-2	TRBJ2-2	CASSYRTNGGSRNTGELFF
13	TRBV18	TRBJ1-1	CASSPTRDTEAFF
15	TRBV6-1	TRBJ2-7	CASSEDLESSYEQYF
16	TRBV21-1	TRBJ1-6	CASSTDRSSYNSPLHF
13	TRBV30	TRBJ1-2	CAWSEIVGNGYTF
16	TRBV28	TRBJ2-6	CASSQIRSSGANVLTF
14	TRBV5-5	TRBJ1-5	CASSSGGSNQPQHF
14	TRBV4-1	TRBJ2-1	CASSQVSAGNEQFF
16	TRBV27	TRBJ2-1	CASSADGGLAGFEQFF
16	TRBV5-8	TRBJ1-2	CASSLLGTDTNYGYTF
16	TRBV6-4	TRBJ2-3	CASSDSARGPTDTQYF
15	TRBV28	TRBJ2-1	CASSSGGGGHNEQFF
14	TRBV19	TRBJ1-2	CATRHREANYGYTF
16	TRBV9	TRBJ1-3	CASSVGSSTAGNTIYF
14	TRBV29-1	TRBJ1-1	CSVGTGGVVAEAFF
16	TRBV5-4	TRBJ2-1	CASSRRGTSGRGEQFF
13	TRBV30	TRBJ2-7	CAWSANRIYEQYF
15	TRBV11-3	TRBJ2-7	CASSAGLVGSYEQYF
14	TRBV19	TRBJ2-7	CASSPDRVSYEQYF
13	TRBV29-1	TRBJ2-7	CSVRTGGGYEQYF
15	TRBV27	TRBJ2-2	CASRGDRGLTGELFF
15	TRBV7-8	.	CASSTGLVTSYEQYF
14	TRBV6-1	TRBJ2-7	CASSEVRQAQREYF
13	TRBV19	TRBJ2-1	CASSPDSYNEQFF
10	TRBV11-2	TRBJ2-3	CASSQDTQYF
14	TRBV7-2	TRBJ2-5	CASSLSAGGETQYF
18	TRBV7-3	TRBJ2-3	CASSSLAGGPDVFDTQYF
13	TRBV2	.	CASRQDRAYEQYF
15	TRBV5-1	TRBJ2-7	CASSLTLAGGDEQYF
15	TRBV11-3	TRBJ1-5	CASSLASPYNQPQHF
13	TRBV28	TRBJ2-7	CASSLNYGGLTYF
13	TRBV28	TRBJ1-5	CASSRQSNQPQHF
14	TRBV5-1	TRBJ2-7	CASSPRTQTYEQYF
15	TRBV5-1	TRBJ2-3	CASSLSAGGTDTQYF
11	TRBV9	TRBJ2-7	CASSGGGEQYF
15	TRBV5-1	TRBJ2-7	CASSSGTSGLYEQYF
13	TRBV9	TRBJ1-1	CASSAMPGNEAFF
13	TRBV5-1	.	CASRDQLSAEQYF
15	TRBV29-1	TRBJ1-4	CSVEDPGQGGEKLFF
14	TRBV5-8	TRBJ1-4	CASSSGQGAEKLFF
14	TRBV5-4	TRBJ2-2	CASSQGSNTGELFF
17	TRBV10-3	TRBJ2-2	CAIRRQGNGVNTGELFF
14	TRBV11-2	TRBJ2-7	CASSSLTSGKRGYF
14	TRBV29-1	TRBJ1-1	CSGSTGGVNTEAFF
13	TRBV7-9	TRBJ1-1	CASSLSQGAEAFF
12	TRBV18	TRBJ1-1	CASSPPSGEAFF
16	TRBV7-2	TRBJ2-7	CASSAQGLHPYYEQYF